The entry below gives a single T cell receptor beta chain sequence along with its context. As yet, its antigen is unknown. CDR3 length: 14 residues. Germline V gene data show CDR1 as MNHNS and CDR2 as SASEGT. The ends were cut back, 3 bases at V and 4 bases at J, with 10 bases in the middle. PCR involved 60 Vbeta and 13 Jbeta primers. Generated by immunoSEQ multiplex PCR, the TCRdb table keeps only in-frame clones and is missing some. The table shows 90,000 to 150,000 clones, with roughly 78% occurring only once. The source of the sample is a study of cytomegalovirus exposure and HLA in healthy donors. Study details: HLA-typed donors contributed 65 million to 85 million unique TCRs, which were held in an early data release. Overall study results and limits: Per a prior analysis, the majority of TCR beta V segments were productive roughly 87% or roughly 30% of the time. The CMV antigen specificity of a few CMV-associated chains was confirmed through in vitro analysis.

The sequenced sample was PBMCs. The chain couples TRBV6-1 to TRBJ1-3; a possible D gene is TRBD1 (5 bases). The TCR originated in a woman in her twenties or thirties in good health and CMV-seropositive. CDR3 sequence (DNA): TGTGCCAGCAGTGAGGGGGGAGCGGGAAACACCATATATTTT. Its protein product is CASSEGGAGNTIYF.